Each of the 2 T cell receptor beta chains below was sequenced from the same sample in a study of blood T cell repertoires in COVID-19. Only in-frame clones appear in the TCRdb table, and some are missing; sequencing was by immunoSEQ multiplex PCR. The table includes around 250,000 clones, approximately 85% detected once. Source material: PBMCs or T cells enriched from blood (not recorded which). Every receptor here comes from a woman aged 45-65 years who had recovered from COVID-19.

This clone was counted a single time. The chain couples TRBV5-6 to TRBJ1-6; TRBD1 aligns across 8 bases. The CDR3 has 15 amino acids. The germline gives CDR1 SGHDT, CDR2 YYEEEE. The trim removed 1 base at V and 6 bases at J, leaving 3 bases unmatched. The CDR3 DNA follows: TGTGCCAGCAGCTTGCGGGACAGGACTAATTCACCCCTCCACTTT. The encoded protein is CASSLRDRTNSPLHF.

CDR3 protein: CASSYRGPYEQYF. The CDR3 DNA sequence: TGTGCCAGTAGTTACAGGGGGCCCTACGAGCAGTACTTC. The J gene is TRBJ2-7, the V gene TRBV19, with TRBD1 matching over 9 bases. The CDR3 loop spans 13 amino acids. The germline CDR1 and CDR2 sequences are LNHDA and SQIVND (reference sequence). The ends lost 5 bases at V and 2 bases at J; junction bases unmatched: 1. The full variable domain, in which reference TRBV19 and TRBJ2-7 provide the parts outside the CDR3, is DGGITQSPKYLFRKEGQNVTLSCEQNLNHDAMYWYRQDPGQGLRLIYYSQIVNDFQKGDIAEGYSVSREKKESFPLTVTSAQKNPTAFYLCASSYRGPYEQYFGPGTRLTVT.